One and the same sample provided the 3 T cell receptor beta chains below, sequenced in a study of cytomegalovirus exposure and HLA in healthy donors. Researchers ran the PCR with 60 Vbeta and 13 Jbeta primers. Clones were sequenced by immunoSEQ multiplex PCR, and TCRdb holds only the in-frame ones, with some missing. The sample has 130,000 or so clones; about four fifths are singletons. What was sequenced was PBMCs. These receptors all come from a male donor in good health and CMV-seronegative.

This clone was picked up one time. CDR3 amino acids: CASSPDRVYGYTF. CDR3 bases: TGTGCCAGCAGCCCGGACAGGGTCTATGGCTACACCTTC. The chain recombines TRBV11-2 with TRBJ1-2, with 8 positions matching TRBD1. This CDR3 comprises 13 residues. CDR1 and CDR2 (germline): SGHAT, FQNNGV. Trimming cost V 5 bases and J 4 bases; bases outside gene matches: 3.

V and J are TRBV30 and TRBJ1-2; D is unclear. The V gene lost 4 bases and the J gene lost 3 bases, with 12 bases spanning the gap. CDR3 length: 13 amino acids. Germline-derived CDR1 and CDR2 are GTSNPN and SVGIG (reference sequence). CDR3 sequence reads: CAWTPTAYYGYTF. For the CDR3, the DNA is TGTGCCTGGACCCCAACAGCCTACTATGGCTACACCTTC. Together with reference TRBV30 and TRBJ1-2, the CDR3 gives the full variable domain: SQTIHQWPATLVQPVGSPLSLECTVEGTSNPNLYWYRQAAGRGLQLLFYSVGIGQISSEVPQNLSASRPQDRQFILSSKKLLLSDSGFYLCAWTPTAYYGYTFGSGTRLTVV.

The rearrangement links TRBV18 to TRBJ1-2, with TRBD1 matching over 8 bases. CDR1 and CDR2 (germline): KGHSH, LQKENI. The CDR3 is made up of 15 amino acids. The V segment lost 0 bases and the J segment 11 bases; nucleotides outside the gene matches: 11. The CDR3 DNA reads as TGTGCCAGCTCACCACCGGTTACGGACAGGGTGGGGTACACCTTC. This gives the protein CASSPPVTDRVGYTF.